This entry lists 10 T cell receptor beta chains sequenced from one sample in a study of T cells after yellow fever vaccination. TCRdb itself ran the 5' RACE reads through MiXCR, one entry per CDR3 protein. The data show some 300,000 distinct CDR3 sequences, 8.7% seen once. Source: CD4+ T cells sorted from PBMCs, taken 5 days after the yellow fever booster vaccination. The receptors here all came from a man between 18 and 29 years old who received the YFV17D yellow fever vaccine.

The chain recombines TRBV11-2 with TRBJ1-1, with D possibly matching TRBD1 (6 bases). This CDR3 has 15 residues. Germline CDR1 is SGHAT and CDR2 is FQNNGV. V gave up 4 bases and J gave up 3 bases, with 15 bases separating them. CDR3: CASSSSTGLDTEAFF. The CDR3 coding sequence is TGTGCCAGCAGCTCCAGCACAGGGTTGGACACTGAAGCTTTCTTT. Supplemented by reference TRBV11-2 and TRBJ1-1, the full variable domain reads EAGVAQSPRYKIIEKRQSVAFWCNPISGHATLYWYQQILGQGPKLLIQFQNNGVVDDSQLPKDRFSAERLKGVDSTLKIQPAKLEDSAVYLCASSSSTGLDTEAFFGQGTRLTVV.

This clonotype has more than one count but fewer than ten. This chain uses TRBV7-2 with TRBJ1-3; TRBD1 might be the D (6 bases). V was clipped by 4 bases and J by 4 bases, with 17 bases between them. From germline, CDR1 is SGHTA and CDR2 FQGNSA. The CDR3 contains 16 residues. CDR3 bases: TGTGCCAGCAGCTCGGCGGGGGGCGCGGGAGGAAACACCATATATTTT. Translated: CASSSAGGAGGNTIYF.

The genes are TRBV12-3 or TRBV12-4 and TRBJ1-2, with 9 bases matching TRBD1. Germline trimming cut 1 base from V and 3 bases from J; bases unmatched to any gene: 3. This CDR3 is built from 15 residues. The CDR3, as DNA: TGTGCCAGCAGTTTAGGGACAGGGGCTTACTATGGCTACACCTTC. Translated: CASSLGTGAYYGYTF.

This clonotype was observed a few times. This chain joins TRBV2 and TRBJ2-5; D might be TRBD2 (6 bases). Germline V gene data show CDR1 as SNHLY and CDR2 as FYNNEI. V gave up 3 bases and J gave up 6 bases, with 14 bases separating them. The CDR3 contains 14 residues. DNA for the CDR3: TGTGCCAGCAGTGATCTCAAAGGGAGGCAGACCCAGTACTTC. Protein product: CASSDLKGRQTQYF. Together with reference TRBV2 and TRBJ2-5, the CDR3 gives the full variable domain: EPEVTQTPSHQVTQMGQEVILRCVPISNHLYFYWYRQILGQKVEFLVSFYNNEISEKSEIFDDQFSVERPDGSNFTLKIRSTKLEDSAMYFCASSDLKGRQTQYFGPGTRLLVL.

This clonotype came up many times. This chain links TRBV5-1 with TRBJ2-2; maybe TRBD1 (5 bases). CDR1 is SGHRS, CDR2 YFSETQ, per germline. CDR3 length equals 15 residues. V lost 0 bases to trimming and J lost 2 bases, with 8 bases between them. The CDR3 spells CASSLATVNTGELFF. DNA for the CDR3: TGCGCCAGCAGCTTGGCGACAGTCAACACCGGGGAGCTGTTTTTT.

Only a few counts were recorded for this clonotype. This chain uses TRBV28 with TRBJ1-5, with D perhaps TRBD1 (5 bases). CDR3 length: 13 residues. Germline V gene lookup returns CDR1 MDHEN and CDR2 SYDVKM. The V end was cut by 11 bases, the J end by 6 bases, with 17 bases between. In DNA, the CDR3 is TGTGCCCCGTACGGGGGATGGGGTCAGCCCCAGCATTTT. Its translation is CAPYGGWGQPQHF. The entire variable domain, with the rest obtained from reference TRBV28 and TRBJ1-5, is as follows: DVKVTQSSRYLVKRTGEKVFLECVQDMDHENMFWYRQDPGLGLRLIYFSYDVKMKEKGDIPEGYSVSREKKERFSLILESASTNQTSMYLCAPYGGWGQPQHFGDGTRLSIL.

The sample holds many counts of this clonotype. The chain combines TRBV4-3 with TRBJ2-3; 9 bases match TRBD2. Trimming at V came to 0 bases and at J to 4 bases, leaving 5 bases not matched to a gene. This CDR3 spans 16 amino acids. Germline assignment: CDR1 LGHNA and CDR2 YSLEER. CDR3 nucleotides: TGCGCCAGCAGCCAAGATCAGCGGGGGGCCTCAGATACGCAGTATTTT. As protein: CASSQDQRGASDTQYF.

This clonotype has only a few counts. One end of the junction is discordant with germline, which a read error may explain. The chain combines TRBV5-1 with TRBJ1-3, with 7 positions matching TRBD1. CDR1 and CDR2 from the germline V gene are SGHRS and YFSETQ. The CDR3 is made up of 15 amino acids. Here the CDR3 DNA reads TGCGCCAGGAGCTTGGCTGGGACAGCTGGAAACACCATATATTTT. Amino acid sequence: CARSLAGTAGNTIYF.

This chain joins TRBV9 and TRBJ2-1; 7 bases are a match to TRBD1. V was clipped by 3 bases and J by 7 bases; unmatched bases: 7. Germline CDR1 is SGDLS and CDR2 is YYNGEE. The CDR3 has 14 amino acids. Here the CDR3 DNA reads TGTGCCAGCAGCGGTACCGGGACAGCAAATGAGCAGTTCTTC. Translation: CASSGTGTANEQFF.

This chain uses TRBV4-2 with TRBJ1-2; possibly TRBD1 for D (5 bases). This CDR3 is 16 amino acids long. V was pared by 3 bases and J by 3 bases, with 17 bases between. Germline CDR1 reads LGHNA; CDR2 reads YNFKEQ. CDR3 in amino acids: CASSHGAGARHYGYTF. The CDR3 nucleotides are TGTGCCAGCAGCCACGGGGCTGGCGCGAGACACTATGGCTACACCTTC.